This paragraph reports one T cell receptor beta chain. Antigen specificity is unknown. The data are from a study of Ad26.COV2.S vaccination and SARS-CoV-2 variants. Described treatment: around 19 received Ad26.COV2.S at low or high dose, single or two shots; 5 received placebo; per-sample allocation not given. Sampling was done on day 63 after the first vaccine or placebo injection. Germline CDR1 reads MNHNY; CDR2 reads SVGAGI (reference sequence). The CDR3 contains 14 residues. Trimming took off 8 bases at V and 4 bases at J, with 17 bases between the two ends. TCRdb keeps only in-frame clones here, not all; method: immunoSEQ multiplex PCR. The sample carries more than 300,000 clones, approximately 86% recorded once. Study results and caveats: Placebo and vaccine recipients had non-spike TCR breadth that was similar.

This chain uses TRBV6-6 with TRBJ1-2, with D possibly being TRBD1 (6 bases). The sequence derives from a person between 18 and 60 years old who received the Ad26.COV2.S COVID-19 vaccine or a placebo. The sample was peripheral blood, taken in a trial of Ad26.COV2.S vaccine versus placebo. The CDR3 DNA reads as TGTGCCAGCTATTACCTGGACAGCCTCTATGGCTACACCTTC. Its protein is CASYYLDSLYGYTF.